This T cell receptor (beta chain) was identified in a study of cytomegalovirus exposure and HLA in healthy donors. 13 Jbeta primers and 60 Vbeta primers were used for the PCR. Profiled with immunoSEQ multiplex PCR; TCRdb holds only in-frame clones, not every one. The repertoire includes 110,000 or so clones, roughly 72% of them detected once, and 3.5% to 5% sits in the top ten. V was trimmed by 1 base and J by 5 bases, leaving 6 bases between them. Germline V gene lookup returns CDR1 SGHAT and CDR2 FQNNGV. The CDR3 loop spans 13 amino acids. Sequenced: PBMCs. The chain recombines TRBV11-2 with TRBJ2-1; D uncertain. The receptor comes from a woman in her forties in good health and CMV-seropositive. CDR3 sequence: CASSLGRNNEQFF. CDR3 bases: TGTGCCAGCAGCTTAGGCAGAAACAATGAGCAGTTCTTC.